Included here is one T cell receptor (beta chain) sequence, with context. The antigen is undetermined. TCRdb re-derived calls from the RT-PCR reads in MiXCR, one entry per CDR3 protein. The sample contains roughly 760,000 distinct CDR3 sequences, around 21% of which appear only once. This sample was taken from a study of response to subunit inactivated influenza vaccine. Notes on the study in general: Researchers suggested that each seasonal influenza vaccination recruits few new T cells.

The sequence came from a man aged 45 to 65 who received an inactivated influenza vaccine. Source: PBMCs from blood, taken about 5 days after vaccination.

The CDR3 reads CSARHMVRYNEQFF. In nucleotides, the CDR3 is TGCAGTGCTAGGCATATGGTTCGCTACAATGAGCAGTTCTTC. The V call is TRBV20-1, the J call TRBJ2-1, with D unresolved. CDR3 length: 14 amino acids. V lost 3 bases and J 3 bases, leaving 12 bases between the germline ends. CDR1 is DFQATT and CDR2 is SNEGSKA in the germline V gene (reference sequence).